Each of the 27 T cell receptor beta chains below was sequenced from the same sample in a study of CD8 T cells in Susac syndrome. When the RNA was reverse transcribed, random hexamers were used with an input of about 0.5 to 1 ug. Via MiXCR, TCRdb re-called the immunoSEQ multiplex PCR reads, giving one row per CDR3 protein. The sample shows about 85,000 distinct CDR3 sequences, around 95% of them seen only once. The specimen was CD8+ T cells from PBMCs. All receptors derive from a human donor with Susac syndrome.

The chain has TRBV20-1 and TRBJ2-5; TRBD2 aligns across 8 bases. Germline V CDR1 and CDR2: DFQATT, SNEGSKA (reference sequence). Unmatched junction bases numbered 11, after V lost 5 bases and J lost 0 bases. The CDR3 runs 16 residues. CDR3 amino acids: CSAAGRAGVYQETQYF. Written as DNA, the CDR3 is TGCAGTGCTGCGGGACGAGCGGGAGTGTACCAAGAGACCCAGTACTTC.

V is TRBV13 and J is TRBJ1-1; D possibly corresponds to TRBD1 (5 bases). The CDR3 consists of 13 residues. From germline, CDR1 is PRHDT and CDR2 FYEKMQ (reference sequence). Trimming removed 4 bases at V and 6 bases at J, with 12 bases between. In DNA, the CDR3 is TGTGCCAGCAGCTCGCAGGGTGGCGCTGAAGCTTTCTTT. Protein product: CASSSQGGAEAFF.

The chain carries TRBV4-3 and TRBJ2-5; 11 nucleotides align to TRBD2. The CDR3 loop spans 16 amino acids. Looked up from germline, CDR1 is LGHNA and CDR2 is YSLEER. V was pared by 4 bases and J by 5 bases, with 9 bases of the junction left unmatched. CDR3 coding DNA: TGCGCCAGCAGCCCTGGTAGGGCTAGCGGGAGGGAGACCCAGTACTTC. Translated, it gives CASSPGRASGRETQYF.

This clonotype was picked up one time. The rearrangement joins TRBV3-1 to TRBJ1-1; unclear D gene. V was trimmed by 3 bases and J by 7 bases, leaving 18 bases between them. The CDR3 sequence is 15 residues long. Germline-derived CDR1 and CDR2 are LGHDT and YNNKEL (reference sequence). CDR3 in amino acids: CASSQREKMDFEAFF. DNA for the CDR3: TGTGCCAGCAGCCAGCGTGAAAAGATGGACTTTGAAGCTTTCTTT.

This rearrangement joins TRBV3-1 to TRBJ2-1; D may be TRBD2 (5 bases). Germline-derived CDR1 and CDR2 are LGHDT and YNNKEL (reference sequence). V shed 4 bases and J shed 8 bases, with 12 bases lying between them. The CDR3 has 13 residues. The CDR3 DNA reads TGTGCCAGCAGCCCCCCCGAGGGTGATGAGCAGTTCTTC. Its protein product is CASSPPEGDEQFF.

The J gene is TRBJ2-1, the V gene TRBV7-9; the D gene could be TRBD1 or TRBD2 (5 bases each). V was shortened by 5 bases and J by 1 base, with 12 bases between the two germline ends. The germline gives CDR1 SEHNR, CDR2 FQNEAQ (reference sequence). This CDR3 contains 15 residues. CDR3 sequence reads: CASSPRDGSYNEQFF. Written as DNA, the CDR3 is TGTGCCAGCAGCCCCCGGGACGGTTCCTACAATGAGCAGTTCTTC. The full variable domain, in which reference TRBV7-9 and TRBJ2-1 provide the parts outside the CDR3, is DTGVSQNPRHKITKRGQNVTFRCDPISEHNRLYWYRQTLGQGPEFLTYFQNEAQLEKSRLLSDRFSAERPKGSFSTLEIQRTEQGDSAMYLCASSPRDGSYNEQFFGPGTRLTVL.

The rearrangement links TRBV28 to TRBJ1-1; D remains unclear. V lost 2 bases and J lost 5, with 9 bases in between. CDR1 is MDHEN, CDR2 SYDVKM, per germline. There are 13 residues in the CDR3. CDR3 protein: CASSLIDKTEAFF. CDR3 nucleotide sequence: TGTGCCAGCAGTTTAATCGACAAGACTGAAGCTTTCTTT. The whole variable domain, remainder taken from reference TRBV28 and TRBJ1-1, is DVKVTQSSRYLVKRTGEKVFLECVQDMDHENMFWYRQDPGLGLRLIYFSYDVKMKEKGDIPEGYSVSREKKERFSLILESASTNQTSMYLCASSLIDKTEAFFGQGTRLTVV.

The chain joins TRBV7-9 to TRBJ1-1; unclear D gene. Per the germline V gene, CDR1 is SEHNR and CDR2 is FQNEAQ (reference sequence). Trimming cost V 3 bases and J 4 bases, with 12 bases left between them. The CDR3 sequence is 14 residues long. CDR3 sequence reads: CASSFVQEPTEAFF. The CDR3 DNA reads TGTGCCAGCAGCTTCGTCCAGGAGCCCACTGAAGCTTTCTTT.

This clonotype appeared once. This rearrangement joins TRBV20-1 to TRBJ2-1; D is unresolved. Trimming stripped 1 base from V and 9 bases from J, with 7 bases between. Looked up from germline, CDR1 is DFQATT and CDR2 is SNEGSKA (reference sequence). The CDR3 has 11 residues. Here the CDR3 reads CSARALGEQFF. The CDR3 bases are TGCAGTGCTAGAGCTCTGGGTGAGCAGTTCTTC.

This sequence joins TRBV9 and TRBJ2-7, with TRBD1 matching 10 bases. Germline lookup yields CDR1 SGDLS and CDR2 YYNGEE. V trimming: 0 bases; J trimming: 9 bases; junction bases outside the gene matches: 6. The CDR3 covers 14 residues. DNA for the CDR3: TGTGCCAGCAGCGTAGCCGGGACAGGGGAATCGCAGTACTTC. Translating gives CASSVAGTGESQYF. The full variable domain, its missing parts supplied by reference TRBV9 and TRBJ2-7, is DSGVTQTPKHLITATGQRVTLRCSPRSGDLSVYWYQQSLDQGLQFLIQYYNGEERAKGNILERFSAQQFPDLHSELNLSSLELGDSALYFCASSVAGTGESQYFGPGTRLTVT.

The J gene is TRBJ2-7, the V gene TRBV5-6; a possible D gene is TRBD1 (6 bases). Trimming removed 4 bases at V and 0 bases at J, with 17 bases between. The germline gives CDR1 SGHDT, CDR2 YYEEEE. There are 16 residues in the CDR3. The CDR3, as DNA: TGTGCCAGCAGCCCCCGGACAGTGAGCGGCTCCTACGAGCAGTACTTC. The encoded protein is CASSPRTVSGSYEQYF.

CDR3 region: CSSESRAAYGYTF. The DNA of the CDR3 is TGCAGTTCAGAAAGCAGGGCTGCCTATGGCTACACCTTC. The rearrangement joins TRBV29-1 to TRBJ1-2, with D perhaps TRBD1 (5 bases). Germline V CDR1 and CDR2: SQVTM, ANQGSEA. The CDR3 runs to 13 residues.

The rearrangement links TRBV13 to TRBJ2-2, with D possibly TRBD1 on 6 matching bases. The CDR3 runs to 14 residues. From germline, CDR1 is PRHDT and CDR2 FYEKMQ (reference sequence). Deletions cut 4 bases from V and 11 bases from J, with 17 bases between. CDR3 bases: TGTGCCAGCAGCTACCGGACAGAGCCGGGCGAGCTGTTTTTT. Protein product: CASSYRTEPGELFF.

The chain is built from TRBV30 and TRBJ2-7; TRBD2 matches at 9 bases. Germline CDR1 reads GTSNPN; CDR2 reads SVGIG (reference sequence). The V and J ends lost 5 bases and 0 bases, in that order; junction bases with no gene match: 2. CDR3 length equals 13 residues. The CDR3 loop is CAWGSGSSYEQYF. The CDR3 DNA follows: TGTGCCTGGGGTAGCGGGAGCTCCTACGAGCAGTACTTC.

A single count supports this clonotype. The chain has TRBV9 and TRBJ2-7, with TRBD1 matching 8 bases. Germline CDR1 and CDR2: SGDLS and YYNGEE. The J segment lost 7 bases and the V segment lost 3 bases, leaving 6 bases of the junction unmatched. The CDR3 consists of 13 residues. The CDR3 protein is CASSALTGAEQYF. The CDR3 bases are TGTGCCAGCAGCGCCCTGACAGGGGCGGAGCAGTACTTC.

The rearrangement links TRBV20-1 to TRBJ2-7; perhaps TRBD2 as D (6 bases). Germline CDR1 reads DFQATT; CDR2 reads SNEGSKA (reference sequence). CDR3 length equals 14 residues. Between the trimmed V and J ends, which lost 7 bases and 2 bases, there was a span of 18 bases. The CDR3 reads CSVGGEVFTYEQYF. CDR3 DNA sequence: TGCAGTGTCGGTGGGGAGGTTTTTACCTACGAGCAGTACTTC.

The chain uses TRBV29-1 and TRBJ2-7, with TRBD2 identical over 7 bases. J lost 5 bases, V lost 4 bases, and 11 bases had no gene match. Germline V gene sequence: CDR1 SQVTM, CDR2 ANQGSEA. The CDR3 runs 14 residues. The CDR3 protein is CSVGWGGRVDEQYF. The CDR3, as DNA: TGCAGCGTTGGATGGGGGGGGAGGGTGGACGAGCAGTACTTC.

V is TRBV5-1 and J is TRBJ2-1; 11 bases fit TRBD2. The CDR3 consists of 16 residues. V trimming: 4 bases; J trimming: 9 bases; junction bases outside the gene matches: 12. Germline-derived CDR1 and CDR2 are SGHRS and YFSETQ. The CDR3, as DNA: TGCGCCAGCAGCCAAACCGGGACTAGCGGCCAGGGTGAGCAGTTCTTC. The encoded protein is CASSQTGTSGQGEQFF.

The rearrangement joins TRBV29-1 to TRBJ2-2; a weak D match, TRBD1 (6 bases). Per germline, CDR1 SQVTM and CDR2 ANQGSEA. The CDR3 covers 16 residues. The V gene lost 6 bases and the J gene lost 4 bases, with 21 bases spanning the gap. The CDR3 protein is CSVAPGNRVVTGELFF. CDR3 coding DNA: TGCAGCGTGGCCCCGGGTAACAGGGTTGTCACCGGGGAGCTGTTTTTT.

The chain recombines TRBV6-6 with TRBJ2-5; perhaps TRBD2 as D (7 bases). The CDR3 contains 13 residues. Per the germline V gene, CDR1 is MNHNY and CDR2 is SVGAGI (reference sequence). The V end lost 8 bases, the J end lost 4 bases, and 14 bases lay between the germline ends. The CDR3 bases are TGTGCCAGCGGCTGGGGGGGCATAGAGACCCAGTACTTC. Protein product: CASGWGGIETQYF.

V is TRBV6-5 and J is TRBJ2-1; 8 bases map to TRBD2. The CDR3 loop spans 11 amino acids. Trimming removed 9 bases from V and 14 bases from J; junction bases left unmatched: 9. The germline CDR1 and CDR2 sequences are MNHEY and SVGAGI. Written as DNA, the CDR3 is TGTGCCAGTGCCGGGGGGGAACAAGAGTTCTTC. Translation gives CASAGGEQEFF.

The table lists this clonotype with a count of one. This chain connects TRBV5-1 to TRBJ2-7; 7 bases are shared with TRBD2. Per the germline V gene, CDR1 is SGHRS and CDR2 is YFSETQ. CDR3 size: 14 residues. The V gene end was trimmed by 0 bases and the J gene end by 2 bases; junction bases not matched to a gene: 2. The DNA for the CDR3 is TGCGCCAGCAGCTTGGCGGCGGGAGCCTACGAGCAGTACTTC. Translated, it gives CASSLAAGAYEQYF.

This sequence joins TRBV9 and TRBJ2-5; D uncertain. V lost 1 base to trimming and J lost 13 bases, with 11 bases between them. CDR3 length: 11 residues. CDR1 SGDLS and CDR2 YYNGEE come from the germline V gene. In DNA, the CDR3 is TGTGCCAGCAGCGTACTACCGTCTCGGTACTTC. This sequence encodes CASSVLPSRYF.

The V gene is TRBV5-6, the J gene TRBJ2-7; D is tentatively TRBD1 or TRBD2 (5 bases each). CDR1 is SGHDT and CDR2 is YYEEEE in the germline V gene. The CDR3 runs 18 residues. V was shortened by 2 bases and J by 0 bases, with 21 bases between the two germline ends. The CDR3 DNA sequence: TGTGCCAGCAGCTTCACCGGGACGATTCATATTGGCTCCTACGAGCAGTACTTC. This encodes CASSFTGTIHIGSYEQYF.

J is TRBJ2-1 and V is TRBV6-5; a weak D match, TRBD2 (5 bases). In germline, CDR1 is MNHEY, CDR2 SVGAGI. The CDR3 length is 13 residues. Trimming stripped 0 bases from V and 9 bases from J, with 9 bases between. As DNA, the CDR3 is TGTGCCAGCAGTTACTCTGGGGAGCCTGAGCAGTTCTTC. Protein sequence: CASSYSGEPEQFF.

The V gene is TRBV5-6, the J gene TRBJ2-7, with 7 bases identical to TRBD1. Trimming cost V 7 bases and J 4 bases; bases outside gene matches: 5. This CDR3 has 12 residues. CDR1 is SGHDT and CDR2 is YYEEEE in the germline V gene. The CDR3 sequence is CASLGQHYEQYF. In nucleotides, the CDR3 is TGTGCCAGCTTGGGACAGCATTACGAGCAGTACTTC.

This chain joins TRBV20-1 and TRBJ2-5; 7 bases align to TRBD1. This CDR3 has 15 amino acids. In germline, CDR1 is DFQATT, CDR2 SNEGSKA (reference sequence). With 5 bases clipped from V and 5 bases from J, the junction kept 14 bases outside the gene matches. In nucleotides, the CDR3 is TGCAGTGCTTCTACAACGGACAGGCGGTGGGAGACCCAGTACTTC. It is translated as CSASTTDRRWETQYF.